The clone carrying this TCR beta chain was found a few times. Its antigen is currently unknown. This CDR3 has 17 amino acids. V gave up 4 bases and J gave up 4 bases, with 20 bases separating them. CDR1 MGHRA and CDR2 YSYEKL come from the germline V gene. Data came from immunoSEQ multiplex PCR; TCRdb stores just in-frame clones and leaves some out. The table records under 55,000 clones, roughly 65% of them present only once. This specimen comes from a study of vaccination effects on CD4 cells after COVID-19. Study in general: Each participant was given two doses of one vaccine (BNT162b2 or mRNA-1273).

Antigen-specific CD4+ T cells were expanded (with viral peptide pools) by the ViraFEST assay ahead of sequencing. Once cultured for approximately 10 days, the cells underwent separation to obtain CD4+ T cells. Sometime from March through December 2020, the person acquired a SARS-CoV-2 infection that PCR confirmed. Wells containing approximately 2 million PBMC each were cultured with approximately 9.2 IU/ml IL-2 and about 10 ug/ml peptides. Overall study findings and caveats: The study enrolled few convalescent patients and sampled no early post-infection timepoints. Pronounced clonal contraction occurred in clones induced by infection and by vaccine late after vaccination.

J is TRBJ1-5 and V is TRBV4-1, with a tentative D call TRBD1 (6 bases). This sequence originates from a human donor who had a prior SARS-CoV-2 infection. Here the sequenced sample was CD4+ T cells from PBMCs cultured with a peptide pool, taken before COVID-19 vaccination. CDR3 amino acids: CASSLRTGNLRNQPQHF. As DNA, the CDR3 is TGCGCCAGCAGCCTGCGAACAGGGAACCTTAGGAATCAGCCCCAGCATTTT.